Sequencing of this TCR beta chain was carried out in a study of cytomegalovirus exposure and HLA in healthy donors. The V and J ends lost 5 bases and 3 bases, in that order; junction bases with no gene match: 3. CDR1 SGHNT and CDR2 YENEEA come from the germline V gene. The CDR3 contains 14 residues. This clone appeared once. PCR used 60 Vbeta primers and 13 Jbeta primers. Libraries were prepared by immunoSEQ multiplex PCR; TCRdb keeps only in-frame clonotypes and omits some of them. This sample has 100,000 or so clones, with about three quarters found just once. This clonotype was obtained from a male donor in good health and CMV-seropositive. Sequencing input: PBMCs. V usage is TRBV11-3 and J usage is TRBJ2-2; TRBD1 aligns across 7 bases. CDR3 sequence (DNA): TGTGCCAGCAGCCCCACAGGGGACACCGGGGAGCTGTTTTTT. Residues: CASSPTGDTGELFF.